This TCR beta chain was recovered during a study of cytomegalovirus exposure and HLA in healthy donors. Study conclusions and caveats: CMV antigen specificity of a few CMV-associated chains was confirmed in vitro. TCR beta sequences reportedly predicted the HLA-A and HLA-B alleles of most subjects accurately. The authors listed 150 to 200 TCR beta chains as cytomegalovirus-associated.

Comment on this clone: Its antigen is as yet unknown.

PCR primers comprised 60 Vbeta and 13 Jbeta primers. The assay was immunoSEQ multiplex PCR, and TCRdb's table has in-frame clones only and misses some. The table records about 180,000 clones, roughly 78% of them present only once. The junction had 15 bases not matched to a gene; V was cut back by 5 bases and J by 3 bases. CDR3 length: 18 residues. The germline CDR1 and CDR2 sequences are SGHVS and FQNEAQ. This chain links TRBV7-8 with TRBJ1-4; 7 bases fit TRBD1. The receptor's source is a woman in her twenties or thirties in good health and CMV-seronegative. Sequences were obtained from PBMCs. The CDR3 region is CASSPVLQGLRANEKLFF. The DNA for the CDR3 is TGTGCCAGCAGCCCGGTTCTACAGGGGTTGAGAGCTAATGAAAAACTGTTTTTT. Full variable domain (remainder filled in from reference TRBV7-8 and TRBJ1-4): GAGVSQSPRYKVAKRGQDVALRCDPISGHVSLFWYQQALGQGPEFLTYFQNEAQLDKSGLPSDRFFAERPEGSVSTLKIQRTQQEDSAVYLCASSPVLQGLRANEKLFFGSGTQLSVL.